This TCR beta chain was sequenced during a study of blood T cell dynamics during melanoma immunotherapy. Time point described: pre-treatment baseline. Response was assessed by RECIST 1.1 at 12 weeks, except two rapid progressors. The CDR3 sequence is 15 residues long. Trimming cost V 7 bases and J 3 bases, with 17 bases left between them. In germline, CDR1 is MNHEY, CDR2 SMNVEV (reference sequence). Here immunoSEQ multiplex PCR was the method, and the copy in TCRdb shows in-frame clones only, minus some. The profile covers 3,500 or so clones, with less than 98% appearing a single time and about 1.8% taken by the ten largest.

The clonotype comes from a human donor with melanoma. The V call is TRBV27, the J call TRBJ2-3; D unclear. This specimen consisted of effector memory CD8+ T cells from blood, obtained from a patient treated with checkpoint blockade. CDR3 DNA sequence: TGTGCCAGCACCCCTTACGGGTTGAGTACAGATACGCAGTATTTT. Its translation: CASTPYGLSTDTQYF.